This T cell receptor beta chain was retrieved from a study of metastatic and nonmetastatic thyroid tumors. Study context: It was across blood and tumor or nodule tissue from malignant and benign thyroid patients that repertoires were compared. Study conclusions and caveats: Relative to benign nodules, malignant thyroid tumors were reportedly characterized by significantly elevated TCR beta diversity in blood and tumor.

In regard to this clone: What it recognizes is unknown. Compared with germline, one end of the junction differs, possibly owing to a read error.

The CDR3 has 15 amino acids. Germline lookup yields CDR1 MNHNS and CDR2 SASEGT. Prior to thyroid surgery, none of the patients had received any treatment. Authors' analysis steps: Using the CDR3 differences seen across clinicopathological groups, the authors built a distant-metastasis classifier for papillary thyroid cancer, which was meant to discriminate distant-metastatic patients. TCRdb recomputed clones from the PCR reads via MiXCR. It is TCRdb's table, rather than the study itself, that gives the V and J calls and clone size. The repertoire holds 19,000 or so clones, with about 30% as singletons.

This sequence originates from a female donor with papillary thyroid cancer or a benign thyroid nodule (not recorded which). Some clones in this sample may be carry-over from other donors' samples. This rearrangement joins TRBV6-1 to TRBJ2-5; possible D gene TRBD1, 6 bases. Material for sequencing was tumor tissue. This CDR3 is CASSEMGAGQDTQYF. In DNA, the CDR3 is TGTGCCAGCAGTGAAATGGGGGCGGGCCAAGATACCCAGTACTTC.